The next 7 T cell receptor beta chains were all read from a single sample in a study of cytomegalovirus exposure and HLA in healthy donors. TCRdb keeps only in-frame clones here, not all; method: immunoSEQ multiplex PCR. The profile shows fewer than 250,000 clones, roughly 83% of them singletons. Material for sequencing was PBMCs. The receptors were gathered from a woman aged 25-40 years in good health and CMV-seropositive.

The genes are TRBV19 and TRBJ1-3; perhaps TRBD1 as D (6 bases). Trimming cost V 4 bases and J 4 bases, with 14 bases left between them. Germline V gene sequence: CDR1 LNHDA, CDR2 SQIVND (reference sequence). The CDR3 loop spans 15 amino acids. The CDR3 here is CASSTSGQGGNTIYF. CDR3 coding DNA: TGTGCCAGTAGTACATCGGGACAAGGCGGAAACACCATATATTTT.

The chain couples TRBV4-1 to TRBJ2-7; no clear D. This CDR3 spans 15 amino acids. Trimming removed 2 bases from V and 5 bases from J, with 16 bases in between. Germline CDR1 is MGHRA and CDR2 is YSYEKL. In DNA form, the CDR3 reads TGCGCCAGCAGCCAATCGGGCCATCCACGCAACGAGCAGTACTTC. Encoded protein: CASSQSGHPRNEQYF.

This clone appeared a few times. CDR3 amino acids: CSVPQARGPYEQYF. The DNA of the CDR3 is TGCAGCGTTCCACAGGCCCGTGGTCCCTACGAGCAGTACTTC. This chain uses TRBV29-1 with TRBJ2-7, with a possible D match to TRBD1 (5 bases). V was trimmed by 5 bases and J by 2 bases, leaving 16 bases between them. The CDR3 covers 14 residues. CDR1 is SQVTM, CDR2 ANQGSEA, per germline.

The sample holds one count of this clone. The chain recombines TRBV2 with TRBJ1-3, with D perhaps TRBD1 (5 bases). V gave up 11 bases and J gave up 1 base, with 12 bases separating them. The CDR3 spans 13 residues. CDR1 SNHLY and CDR2 FYNNEI come from the germline V gene. This CDR3 is CAFYDRSGNTIYF. DNA of the CDR3: TGTGCCTTTTACGACAGATCTGGAAACACCATATATTTT. Drawing the rest from reference TRBV2 and TRBJ1-3, the complete variable domain is EPEVTQTPSHQVTQMGQEVILRCVPISNHLYFYWYRQILGQKVEFLVSFYNNEISEKSEIFDDQFSVERPDGSNFTLKIRSTKLEDSAMYFCAFYDRSGNTIYFGEGSWLTVV.

The chain couples TRBV9 to TRBJ2-7; D is unresolved. Germline CDR1 reads SGDLS; CDR2 reads YYNGEE. Trimming left V 0 bases short and J 0 bases short, with 7 bases between. The CDR3 is 14 residues long. CDR3 sequence: CASSVGGHSYEQYF. The DNA for the CDR3 is TGTGCCAGCAGCGTAGGTGGGCACTCCTACGAGCAGTACTTC. Filled out from reference TRBV9 and TRBJ2-7, the complete variable domain reads DSGVTQTPKHLITATGQRVTLRCSPRSGDLSVYWYQQSLDQGLQFLIQYYNGEERAKGNILERFSAQQFPDLHSELNLSSLELGDSALYFCASSVGGHSYEQYFGPGTRLTVT.

The V call is TRBV28, the J call TRBJ2-7, with D perhaps assigned TRBD1 or TRBD2 (5 bases each). The germline V and J ends were trimmed by 2 bases and 3 bases, with 14 bases remaining between them. This CDR3 is 15 amino acids long. Germline V gene sequence: CDR1 MDHEN, CDR2 SYDVKM. The chain's CDR3 is CASSLGRDGLYEQYF. In nucleotides, the CDR3 is TGTGCCAGCAGTTTAGGCCGGGACGGACTCTACGAGCAGTACTTC. The full variable domain, rest sourced from reference TRBV28 and TRBJ2-7, is DVKVTQSSRYLVKRTGEKVFLECVQDMDHENMFWYRQDPGLGLRLIYFSYDVKMKEKGDIPEGYSVSREKKERFSLILESASTNQTSMYLCASSLGRDGLYEQYFGPGTRLTVT.

The chain employs TRBV4-1 and TRBJ1-5, with 8 bases that match TRBD1. Trimming removed 3 bases from V and 0 bases from J; junction bases left unmatched: 7. This CDR3 has 17 residues. Germline V gene sequence: CDR1 MGHRA, CDR2 YSYEKL. This CDR3 reads CASSQAGTGYSNQPQHF. CDR3 in DNA: TGCGCCAGCAGCCAGGCAGGGACAGGATATAGCAATCAGCCCCAGCATTTT.